This section outlines one TCR beta chain sequence together with its context. This record comes from a study of blood T cell repertoires in COVID-19. Study information: Whether acute or convalescent, the COVID-19 samples came from the United States, Italy and Spain. Sources were T cells, B-cell-depleted T cells, or PBMCs; the material itself was cDNA or gDNA.

The germline V and J ends were trimmed by 3 bases and 8 bases, with 13 bases remaining between them. CDR1 and CDR2 from the germline V gene are KGHSH and LQKENI. The CDR3 extends over 13 amino acids. As handled by the study authors: Quantification of nucleated cells was approximated via reference gene primer amplification. The assay was immunoSEQ multiplex PCR, and TCRdb's table has in-frame clones only and misses some. V, J and clone size are taken as reported in that table, and D and trimming were inferred from the DNA itself. The profile shows approximately 230,000 clones, roughly 82% of them singletons.

The TCR comes from a woman older than 75 with active or convalescent COVID-19. This chain connects TRBV18 to TRBJ1-2; TRBD1 might be the D (6 bases). Sample: peripheral blood. CDR3 in amino acids: CASSPAGAQGYTF. The DNA of the CDR3 is TGTGCCAGCTCACCGGCAGGGGCGCAAGGCTACACCTTC.